This TCR beta chain emerged from a study of CD4 and CD8 cells across lung adenocarcinoma regions listed by TCRdb under 2018. Study-wide context: Intratumor heterogeneity of the T cell receptor repertoire was examined by comparing tumor centers with tumor margins.

The donors were patients who had localized lung adenocarcinoma, which is a subtype of non-small cell lung cancer. The samples were taken from the centers of localized lung adenocarcinomas. CD8+ T cells from tumor tissue were profiled separately from CD4+ T cells for TCR repertoire analysis. The method was PCR. Sequencing was carried out with a HiSeq X Ten. The raw public data were reprocessed by TCRdb itself: fastp quality trimming at Q25, MiXCR clonotype calling, in-frame beta chains only. Under each unique CDR3 protein, matching rows form one entry showing the most common genes and DNA. The sample data list around 20,000 distinct CDR3 sequences, and 50% to 55% of these were observed just once. The ten largest account for around a quarter of the sample. For this clonotype: Its antigen has not been determined. Base qualities are not provided; no much larger clone lies one nucleotide away.

The origin of this receptor is a female donor with lung adenocarcinoma. The CD4 and CD8 labels of this study may be unreliable. Source material: CD8+ T cells from the center of a lung tumor. Interpreted using the paper, the cell subset or site label stands for: tumor center region.

CDR3 reads: CASSYSSLAGHNEQFF. The nucleotide sequence reads as follows: TGTGCCAGCAGTTATAGTTCACTAGCGGGACACAATGAGCAGTTCTTC. The chain was built from TRBV6-5 and TRBJ2-1; TRBD2 agrees with 10 junctional bases. CDR1 and CDR2 (MNHEY, SVGAGI) derive from the germline V gene. V ends up 3 bases short and J 5 bases short, with an unmatched junction base count of 7. The CDR3, from cysteine to phenylalanine, totals 16 residues. Only the CDR3 portion is preserved as DNA: 48 bases, with reading frame beginning at the first base.